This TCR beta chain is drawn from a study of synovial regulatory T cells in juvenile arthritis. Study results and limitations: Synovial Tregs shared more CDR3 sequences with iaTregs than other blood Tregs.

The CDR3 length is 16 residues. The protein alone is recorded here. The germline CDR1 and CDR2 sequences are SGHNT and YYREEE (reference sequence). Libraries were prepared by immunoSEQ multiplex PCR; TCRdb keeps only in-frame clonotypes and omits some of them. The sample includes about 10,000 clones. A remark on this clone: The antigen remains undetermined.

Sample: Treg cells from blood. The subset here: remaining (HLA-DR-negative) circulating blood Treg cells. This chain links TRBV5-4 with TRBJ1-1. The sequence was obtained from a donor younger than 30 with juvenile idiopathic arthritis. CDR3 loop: CASSLGPGRYRTEAFF.